This T cell receptor (beta chain) was profiled in a study of chemoradiotherapy in HPV16-positive cancers. Method: immunoSEQ multiplex PCR; TCRdb's copy keeps in-frame clones and lacks some. The data contain 8,000 or so clones, about two thirds of them singletons. For this clone: Its antigen is still unknown.

The germline CDR1 and CDR2 sequences are SEHNR and FQNEAQ (reference sequence). This CDR3 spans 15 amino acids. The ends were cut back, 4 bases at V and 4 bases at J, with 16 bases in the middle. Study-wide findings and caveats: Only a couple of HPV16-positive patients supplied the functional HPV-specificity definition.

Sample acquisition took place from a patient who underwent chemoradiotherapy. V and J are TRBV7-9 and TRBJ2-5; possibly TRBD1 or TRBD2 for D (5 bases each). The TCR was taken from a human donor with HPV-associated anogenital cancer. This CDR3 reads CASSSGTEVRETQYF. DNA for the CDR3: TGTGCCAGCAGCTCAGGGACGGAGGTGCGAGAGACCCAGTACTTC.